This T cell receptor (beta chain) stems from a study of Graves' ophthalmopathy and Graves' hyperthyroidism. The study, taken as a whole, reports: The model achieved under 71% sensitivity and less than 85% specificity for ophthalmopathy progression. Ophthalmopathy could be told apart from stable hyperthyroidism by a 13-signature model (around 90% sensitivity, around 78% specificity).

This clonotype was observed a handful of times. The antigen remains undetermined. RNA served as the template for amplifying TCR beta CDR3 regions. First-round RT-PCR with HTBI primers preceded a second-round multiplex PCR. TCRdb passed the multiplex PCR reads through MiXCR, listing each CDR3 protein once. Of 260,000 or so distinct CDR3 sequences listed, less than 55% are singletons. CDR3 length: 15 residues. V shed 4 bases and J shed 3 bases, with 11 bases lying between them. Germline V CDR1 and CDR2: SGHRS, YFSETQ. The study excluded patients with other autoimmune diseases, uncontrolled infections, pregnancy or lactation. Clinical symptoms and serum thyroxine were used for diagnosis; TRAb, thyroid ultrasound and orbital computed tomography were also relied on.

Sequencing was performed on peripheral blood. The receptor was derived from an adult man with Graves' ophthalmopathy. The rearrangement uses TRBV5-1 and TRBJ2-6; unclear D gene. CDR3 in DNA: TGCGCCAGCAGCCTTACCCCTGGTGGGGCCAACGTCCTGACTTTC. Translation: CASSLTPGGANVLTF.